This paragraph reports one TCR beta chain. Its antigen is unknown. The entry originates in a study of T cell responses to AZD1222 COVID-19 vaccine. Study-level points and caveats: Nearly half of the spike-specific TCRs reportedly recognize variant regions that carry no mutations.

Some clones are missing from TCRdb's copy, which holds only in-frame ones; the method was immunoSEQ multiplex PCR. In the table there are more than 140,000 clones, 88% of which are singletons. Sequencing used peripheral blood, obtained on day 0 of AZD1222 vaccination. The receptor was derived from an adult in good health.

The CDR3 sequence is CASSPPGSAYNEQFF. The CDR3 bases are TGTGCCAGCAGCCCGCCGGGAAGCGCCTACAATGAGCAGTTCTTC. The chain recombines TRBV7-6 with TRBJ2-1, with D possibly matching TRBD2 (5 bases). V was pared by 5 bases and J by 2 bases, with 13 bases between. Germline values: CDR1 SGHVS, CDR2 FNYEAQ. The CDR3 has 15 amino acids.